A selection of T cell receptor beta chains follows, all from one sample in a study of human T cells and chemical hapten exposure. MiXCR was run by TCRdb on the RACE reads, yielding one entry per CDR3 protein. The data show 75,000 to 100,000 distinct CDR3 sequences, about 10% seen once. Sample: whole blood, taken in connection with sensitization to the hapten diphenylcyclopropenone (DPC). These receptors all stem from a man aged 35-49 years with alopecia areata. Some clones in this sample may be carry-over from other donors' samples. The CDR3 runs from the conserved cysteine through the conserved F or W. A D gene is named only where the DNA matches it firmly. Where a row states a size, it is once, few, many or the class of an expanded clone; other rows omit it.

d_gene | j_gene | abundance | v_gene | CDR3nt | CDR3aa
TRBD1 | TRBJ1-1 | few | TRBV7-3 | TGTGCCAGCAGCTTAATTGCAGGGGGCGACACTGAAGCTTTCTTT | CASSLIAGGDTEAFF
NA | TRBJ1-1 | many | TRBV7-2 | TGTGCCAGCAGCTTAGACTACCCCACTGAAGCTTTCTTT | CASSLDYPTEAFF
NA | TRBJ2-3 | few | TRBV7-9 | TGTGCCAGCAGCTTAGGGGAAGCGGGTTTTACAGATACGCAGTATTTT | CASSLGEAGFTDTQYF
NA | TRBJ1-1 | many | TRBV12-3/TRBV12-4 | TGTGCCAGCAGTCGTGGGGTCCCTCAAGCTGAAGCTTTCTTT | CASSRGVPQAEAFF
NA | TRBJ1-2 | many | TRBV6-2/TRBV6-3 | TGTGCCAGCAAACAAGGGGATACCTATGGCTACACCTTC | CASKQGDTYGYTF
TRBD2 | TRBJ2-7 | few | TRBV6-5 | TGTGCCAGCAGTTCCAACCGCGGGAGGGCCTACGAGCAGTACTTC | CASSSNRGRAYEQYF
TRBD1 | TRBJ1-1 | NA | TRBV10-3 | TGTGCCATCAGATTTGGGACAGTCGAAGAAGCTTTCTTT | CAIRFGTVEEAFF
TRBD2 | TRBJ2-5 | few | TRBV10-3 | TGTGCCATCAGTGAGTCGAATGGGGTAGCGGGAGTACGAGAGACCCAGTACTTC | CAISESNGVAGVRETQYF
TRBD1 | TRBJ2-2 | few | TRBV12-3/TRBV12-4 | TGTGCCACACCACAGGGGGCGAACACCGGGGAGCTGTTTTTT | CATPQGANTGELFF
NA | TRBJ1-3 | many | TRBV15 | TGTGCCACCAGCAGAGCGCCGGCCGGCAGGGGTTATGGAAACACCATATATTTT | CATSRAPAGRGYGNTIYF
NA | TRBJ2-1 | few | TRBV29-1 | TGCAGCGTTGTCCTTCTACTAGCTAGCTCCTACAATGAGCAGTTCTTC | CSVVLLLASSYNEQFF
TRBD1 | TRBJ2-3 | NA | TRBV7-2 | TGTGCCAGCAGCTTAGTAGGACAGGGGGCCTTGGCAGATACGCAGTATTTT | CASSLVGQGALADTQYF
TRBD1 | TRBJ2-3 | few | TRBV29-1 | TGCAGCGTTGACAGGACAGGGCCAGATACGCAGTATTTT | CSVDRTGPDTQYF
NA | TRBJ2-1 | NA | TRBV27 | TGTGCCAGCAGTCCGAGCAGACAGTTCTTC | CASSPSRQFF
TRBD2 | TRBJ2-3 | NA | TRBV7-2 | TGTGCCAGCAGTCGCACCCTTAGCGGGACACAGGATACGCAGTATTTT | CASSRTLSGTQDTQYF
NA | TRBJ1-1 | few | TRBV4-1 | TGCGCCAGCAGCCAAGGTAGCCCGGGACTCCCGAACACTGAAGCTTTCTTT | CASSQGSPGLPNTEAFF
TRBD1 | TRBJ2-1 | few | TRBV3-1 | TGTGCCAGCAGCCATCCGGGACAGGTCCCTGAGCAGTTCTTC | CASSHPGQVPEQFF
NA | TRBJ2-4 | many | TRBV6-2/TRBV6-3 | TGTGCCAGCAGTGCTTCTCAAAACATTCAGTACTTC | CASSASQNIQYF
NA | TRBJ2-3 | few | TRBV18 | TGTGCCAGCTCACCCATCAGCACAGATACGCAGTATTTT | CASSPISTDTQYF
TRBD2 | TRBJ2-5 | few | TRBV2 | TGTGCCAGCAGGGGGGGACTAGCGGCCGAGACCCAGTACTTC | CASRGGLAAETQYF
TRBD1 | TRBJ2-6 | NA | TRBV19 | TGTGCCAGTAGCGGGACAGGGGGTGCCCTTGGGGCCAACGTCCTGACTTTC | CASSGTGGALGANVLTF
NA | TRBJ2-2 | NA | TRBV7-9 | TGTGCCAGCAGCTCGGACTCTATACCCACCGGGGAGCTGTTTTTT | CASSSDSIPTGELFF
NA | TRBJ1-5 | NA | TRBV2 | TGTGCCAGCAGTGGGACAGCTAACGCTGGTCAGCCCCAGCATTTT | CASSGTANAGQPQHF
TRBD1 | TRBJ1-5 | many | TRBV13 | TGTGCCAGCAGCTTGGGACAGACCTATAGCAATCAGCCCCAGCATTTT | CASSLGQTYSNQPQHF
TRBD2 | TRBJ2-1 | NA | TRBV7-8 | TGTGCCAGCAGCCCCCGGTGGGGGGGACCGAATGAGCAGTTCTTC | CASSPRWGGPNEQFF
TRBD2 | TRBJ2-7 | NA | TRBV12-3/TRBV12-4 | TGTGCCAGCAGTTTTAAACTAGCGGGGGGGAAGCAGTACTTC | CASSFKLAGGKQYF
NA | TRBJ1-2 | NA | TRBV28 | TGTGCCAGCAGTTCCCGCGGCGGCTACACCTTC | CASSSRGGYTF
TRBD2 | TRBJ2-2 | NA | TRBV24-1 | TGTGCCACCGGACTGAGCGGGAGGGGGAACACCGGGGAGCTGTTTTTT | CATGLSGRGNTGELFF
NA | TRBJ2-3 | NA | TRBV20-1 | TGCAGTCTAACGGGGTTAACTAGCACAGATACGCAGTATTTT | CSLTGLTSTDTQYF
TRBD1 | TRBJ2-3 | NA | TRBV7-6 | TGTGCCAGCAGCCAGGGACAGGGGGCTGGGGATACGCAGTATTTT | CASSQGQGAGDTQYF
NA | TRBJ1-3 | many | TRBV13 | TGTGCCAGCAGCTCAAGACCGGCAGGGGTCTCTGGAAACACCATATATTTT | CASSSRPAGVSGNTIYF
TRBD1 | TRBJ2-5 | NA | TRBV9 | TGTGCCAGCAGCGTAGGGCTCAGACAGGGCCATAGGGAGACCCAGTACTTC | CASSVGLRQGHRETQYF
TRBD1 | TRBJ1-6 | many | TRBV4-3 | TGCGCCAGCAGCCAAGATATTGGACAGGGCCACTCACCCCTCCACTTT | CASSQDIGQGHSPLHF
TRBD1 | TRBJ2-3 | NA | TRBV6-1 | TGTGCCGGGAGGACAGGGGCGGGGACAGATACGCAGTATTTT | CAGRTGAGTDTQYF
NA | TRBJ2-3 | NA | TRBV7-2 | TGTGCCAGCAGCTTGGAGAGCGCCACAGATACGCAGTATTTT | CASSLESATDTQYF
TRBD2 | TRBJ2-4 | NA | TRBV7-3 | TGTGCCAGCAGTTCTCTAGCGGGAGGGTCAGGAATTCAGTACTTC | CASSSLAGGSGIQYF
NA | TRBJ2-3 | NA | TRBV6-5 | TGTGCCAGCAGTCTTACTAGAATAGATACGCAGTATTTT | CASSLTRIDTQYF
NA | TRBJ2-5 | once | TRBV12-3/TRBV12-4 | TGTGCCAGCAGTTTCCGGACTGATCAAGAGACCCAGTACTTC | CASSFRTDQETQYF
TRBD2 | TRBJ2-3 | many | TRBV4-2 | TGTGCCAGCAGCCAAGATCGTAGCGGGAGCACAGATACGCAGTATTTT | CASSQDRSGSTDTQYF
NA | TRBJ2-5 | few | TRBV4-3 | TGCGCCAGCAGCCAAGATGTACAGGATCATTTAAAGAACTTC | CASSQDVQDHLKNF
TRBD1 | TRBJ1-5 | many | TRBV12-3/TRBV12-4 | TGTGCCAGCAGTCAGACAGGGGGCAATCAGCCCCAGCATTTT | CASSQTGGNQPQHF
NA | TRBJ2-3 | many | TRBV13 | TGTGCCAGCAGTCCGGACGGATCAGATACGCAGTATTTT | CASSPDGSDTQYF
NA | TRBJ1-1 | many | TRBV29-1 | TGCAGCGTGGGGGACGGGTACACTGAAGCTTTCTTT | CSVGDGYTEAFF
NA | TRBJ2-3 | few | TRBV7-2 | TGTGCCAGCAGCAACCCCCAAGAACGGGCAGATACGCAGTATTTT | CASSNPQERADTQYF
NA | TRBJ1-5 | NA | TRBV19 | TGTGCCAGTAGTATAAGGGATTTTGATCAGCCCCAGCATTTT | CASSIRDFDQPQHF
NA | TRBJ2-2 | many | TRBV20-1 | TGCAGTGCTAGAGGGGCGACCTACACCGGGGAGCTGTTTTTT | CSARGATYTGELFF
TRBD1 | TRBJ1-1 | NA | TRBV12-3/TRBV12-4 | TGTGCCAGCCAGGGGGGCTTTACTGAAGCTTTCTTT | CASQGGFTEAFF
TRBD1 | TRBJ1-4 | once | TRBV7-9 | TGTGCCAGCAGCTTAACCGGACAGGGAGGTGGAAAACTGTTTTTT | CASSLTGQGGGKLFF
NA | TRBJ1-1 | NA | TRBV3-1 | TGTGCCAGCAGCCAAGATCGCGCGCGGGCTTTCTTT | CASSQDRARAFF
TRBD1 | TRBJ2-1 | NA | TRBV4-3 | TGCGCCAGCAGCCAAGAGGGGACAGCCTACAATGAGCAGTTCTTC | CASSQEGTAYNEQFF
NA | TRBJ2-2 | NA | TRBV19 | TGTGCCAGTAGTCATACCGGGACTTTGAACACCGGGGAGCTGTTTTTT | CASSHTGTLNTGELFF